Below, 22 T cell receptor beta chains from the same sample are listed, as sequenced in a study of post-analysis software for immune sequencing data. Regarding the study as a whole: TRBV5-6, TRBV5-1 and TRBV20-1 were among roughly 5 TRBV segments more frequent in patients than controls.

These TCRs' antigens remain unknown. Sequencing libraries made from TCR beta cDNA carried unique molecular identifiers. TCRdb called the PCR reads again in MiXCR, with one record for every CDR3 protein. The sample holds roughly 700,000 distinct CDR3 sequences; roughly 27% are singletons and the top ten take 0.56%. The sequencing sample was made of blood. The receptors here all came from a girl aged 10 to 17 with multiple sclerosis.

The chain recombines TRBV28 with TRBJ1-2; no clear D gene. Trimming pared 5 bases from V and 9 bases from J, leaving 16 bases between. Germline CDR1 and CDR2: MDHEN and SYDVKM. This CDR3 region has 13 residues. Written as DNA, the CDR3 is TGTGCCAGCAGTCCACGCCCGACCCCCAGCTACACCTTC. It specifies CASSPRPTPSYTF.

This clonotype was recorded a few times. The CDR3 loop is CSAAIGTREETQYF. The CDR3 region has the DNA TGCAGTGCTGCCATCGGGACTAGGGAAGAGACCCAGTACTTC. This sequence joins TRBV20-1 and TRBJ2-5; 8 bases fit TRBD2. The CDR3 totals 14 residues. Germline V CDR1 and CDR2: DFQATT, SNEGSKA (reference sequence). The V gene end was trimmed by 5 bases and the J gene end by 3 bases; junction bases not matched to a gene: 8.

The V and J genes are TRBV5-1 and TRBJ2-5; the D gene is possibly TRBD1 (5 bases). Trimming shortened V by 3 bases and J by 4 bases, and 13 bases separated the two germline ends. The length of the CDR3 is 14 residues. CDR1 SGHRS and CDR2 YFSETQ come from the germline V gene. CDR3 sequence reads: CASSSPGNGETQYF. As DNA, the CDR3 is TGCGCCAGCAGCTCACCAGGGAATGGAGAGACCCAGTACTTC.

The chain carries TRBV20-1 and TRBJ2-2, with D perhaps matching TRBD2 (6 bases). Trimming pared 7 bases from V and 6 bases from J, leaving 15 bases between. CDR3 length: 13 amino acids. Germline V gene lookup returns CDR1 DFQATT and CDR2 SNEGSKA (reference sequence). For the CDR3, the DNA is TGCAGTGTTAAGACCCGACTAGCCGGGGAGCTGTTTTTT. This sequence encodes CSVKTRLAGELFF.

The chain combines TRBV2 with TRBJ2-4; weak D call: TRBD2 (6 bases). The DNA matches TRBJ2-5 better at its end, which makes the J call doubtful. The germline V gene encodes CDR1 SNHLY and CDR2 FYNNEI. The CDR3 has 15 amino acids. CDR3 in DNA: TGTGCCAGCAGTGACCGGGGGAGTCGGCGGGAGACCCAGTACTTC. Its protein is CASSDRGSRRETQYF.

This clonotype has more than one count but fewer than ten. This rearrangement joins TRBV27 to TRBJ2-4; TRBD1 might be the D (6 bases). Matching the DNA end better, TRBJ2-5 makes the J call doubtful. In germline, CDR1 is MNHEY, CDR2 SMNVEV (reference sequence). The CDR3 loop spans 13 amino acids. CDR3 amino acids: CASSSRGSWTQYF. CDR3 sequence (DNA): TGTGCCAGCAGTTCGAGGGGGTCGTGGACCCAGTACTTC.

This clonotype was seen repeatedly, ten times or more. V is TRBV28 and J is TRBJ2-7, with D uncertain. This CDR3 contains 13 residues. Germline V gene lookup returns CDR1 MDHEN and CDR2 SYDVKM. V shed 8 bases and J shed 2 bases, with 13 bases lying between them. The CDR3 DNA sequence: TGTGCCAGCGCGTGGGCACGGACCTACGAGCAGTACTTC. It yields the protein CASAWARTYEQYF.

V usage is TRBV6-2 or TRBV6-3 and J usage is TRBJ2-1; TRBD1 aligns across 7 bases. This CDR3 is built from 13 residues. The V and J ends lost 10 bases and 4 bases, in that order; junction bases with no gene match: 7. Germline V lookup: CDR1 MNHEY, CDR2 SVGEGT. This CDR3 reads CATVRDSYNEQFF. The CDR3 DNA reads as TGTGCCACCGTACGGGACAGTTACAATGAGCAGTTCTTC.

The table lists this clonotype with a count of one. The rearrangement joins TRBV20-1 to TRBJ2-5, with D perhaps being TRBD1 or TRBD2 (5 bases each). The end of the DNA is better explained by TRBJ2-7, so the J call may be wrong. The V gene's germline CDR1 is DFQATT and CDR2 SNEGSKA (reference sequence). The CDR3 covers 16 residues. The CDR3 here is CSASDDWDQGAYEQYF. The CDR3 DNA reads TGCAGTGCTAGCGACGACTGGGACCAAGGCGCCTACGAGCAGTACTTC.

The chain joins TRBV28 to TRBJ1-2, with TRBD1 matching 8 bases. The germline CDR1 and CDR2 sequences are MDHEN and SYDVKM. The CDR3 totals 16 residues. Trimming took 4 bases from V and 7 from J; bases not matched to a gene: 14. This CDR3 reads CASSSVNRGMSGGYTF. CDR3 nucleotides: TGTGCCAGCAGTTCCGTCAACAGGGGGATGTCGGGTGGCTACACCTTC.

The chain is built from TRBV28 and TRBJ1-6; the D is unclear. Germline CDR1 is MDHEN and CDR2 is SYDVKM. The V and J ends lost 4 bases and 9 bases respectively, with 13 bases between them. This CDR3 has 14 residues. This CDR3 reads CASSSVPKGSPLHF. CDR3 in DNA: TGTGCCAGCAGTTCGGTACCAAAGGGTTCACCCCTCCACTTT. Full variable domain (outside the CDR3, taken from reference TRBV28 and TRBJ1-6): DVKVTQSSRYLVKRTGEKVFLECVQDMDHENMFWYRQDPGLGLRLIYFSYDVKMKEKGDIPEGYSVSREKKERFSLILESASTNQTSMYLCASSSVPKGSPLHFGNGTRLTVT.

The chain combines TRBV6-5 with TRBJ2-1, with D tentatively TRBD2 (5 bases). The V end lost 1 base, the J end lost 9 bases, and 13 bases lay between the germline ends. Germline CDR1 and CDR2: MNHEY and SVGAGI. This CDR3 spans 14 amino acids. The CDR3 spells CASSYFPATTEQFF. In nucleotides, the CDR3 is TGTGCCAGCAGTTACTTTCCGGCGACTACTGAGCAGTTCTTC.

The J gene is TRBJ2-1, the V gene TRBV5-1; TRBD1 aligns across 7 bases. The ends lost 9 bases at V and 8 bases at J; junction bases unmatched: 14. The CDR3 is made up of 14 amino acids. Germline assignment: CDR1 SGHRS and CDR2 YFSETQ. The CDR3 bases are TGCGCCACCACGACCGGGACAGAGGTCGATGAGCAGTTCTTC. It encodes CATTTGTEVDEQFF.

This chain joins TRBV20-1 and TRBJ2-1; D is tentatively TRBD1 or TRBD2 (5 bases each). The CDR3 sequence is 15 residues long. CDR1 DFQATT and CDR2 SNEGSKA come from the germline V gene (reference sequence). V gave up 0 bases and J gave up 5 bases, with 14 bases separating them. CDR3 residues: CSAREFGRENNEQFF. Here the CDR3 DNA reads TGCAGTGCTAGAGAATTTGGCAGGGAGAACAATGAGCAGTTCTTC.

CDR3 sequence reads: CASSFLSAALNTEAFF. The CDR3, as DNA: TGCGCCAGCAGCTTTCTTTCCGCGGCGCTCAACACTGAAGCTTTCTTT. The rearrangement links TRBV5-1 to TRBJ1-1; D remains ambiguous. The CDR3 sequence is 16 residues long. The V end was cut by 2 bases, the J end by 2 bases, with 16 bases between. CDR1 SGHRS and CDR2 YFSETQ come from the germline V gene.

The CDR3 sequence is CSARDKGQGSYEQYF. DNA for the CDR3: TGCAGTGCTAGAGACAAGGGACAGGGTTCCTACGAGCAGTACTTC. This chain uses TRBV20-1 with TRBJ2-7, with TRBD1 identical over 9 bases. The length of the CDR3 is 15 residues. V was pared by 0 bases and J by 1 base, with 4 bases of the junction left unmatched. Germline values: CDR1 DFQATT, CDR2 SNEGSKA (reference sequence).

The V gene is TRBV6-6, the J gene TRBJ1-1; D not certain. The CDR3 contains 14 residues. V was cut by 0 bases and J by 2 bases, with 7 bases left in between. The germline V gene has CDR1 MNHNY and CDR2 SVGAGI (reference sequence). CDR3: CASSYSDENTEAFF. CDR3 nucleotides: TGTGCCAGCAGTTACTCCGATGAAAACACTGAAGCTTTCTTT.

This clonotype was observed a few times. The CDR3 sequence: CASRHVQGTNEKLFF. CDR3 coding DNA: TGTGCCAGCAGACACGTACAGGGGACTAATGAAAAACTGTTTTTT. The chain carries TRBV12-3 or TRBV12-4 and TRBJ1-4; 7 nucleotides line up with TRBD1. V lost 6 bases to trimming and J lost 2 bases; unmatched junction nucleotides: 6. The CDR3 totals 15 residues.

The chain joins TRBV4-1 to TRBJ1-6, with D maybe TRBD1 (5 bases). The CDR3 length is 15 residues. Germline CDR1 and CDR2: MGHRA and YSYEKL. The V end lost 8 bases, the J end lost 10 bases, and 21 bases lay between the germline ends. CDR3 protein: CASRRGLGKRSPLHF. For the CDR3, the DNA is TGCGCCAGCCGGAGGGGCCTGGGGAAACGCTCACCCCTCCACTTT.

The rearrangement uses TRBV6-1 and TRBJ2-1; weak D call: TRBD1 (6 bases). The V gene lost 0 bases and the J gene lost 5 bases, with 20 bases spanning the gap. The CDR3 totals 18 residues. Germline-derived CDR1 and CDR2 are MNHNS and SASEGT. The CDR3 DNA is TGTGCCAGCAGTGAAGCGGAAACAGGGCTTGTCCGAAACAATGAGCAGTTCTTC. Translated, it gives CASSEAETGLVRNNEQFF.

This clonotype was seen a few times. The V call is TRBV5-1, the J call TRBJ2-1; 7 bases agree with TRBD1. Germline-derived CDR1 and CDR2 are SGHRS and YFSETQ. Trimming took 3 bases from V and 0 from J; bases not matched to a gene: 6. The CDR3 spans 16 residues. CDR3 coding DNA: TGCGCCAGCAGCTCGGGACAGATAAGCTCCTACAATGAGCAGTTCTTC. It encodes CASSSGQISSYNEQFF.

This clonotype was picked up a small number of times. The chain combines TRBV4-1 with TRBJ1-5; 8 nucleotides match TRBD1. Germline lookup yields CDR1 MGHRA and CDR2 YSYEKL. The J segment lost 4 bases and the V segment lost 3 bases, leaving 8 bases of the junction unmatched. CDR3 length equals 16 residues. Written as DNA, the CDR3 is TGCGCCAGCAGCCATGATGGGACAGGCCTTAATCAGCCCCAGCATTTT. It is translated as CASSHDGTGLNQPQHF.